This T cell receptor (beta chain) was identified in a study of human T cells and chemical hapten exposure. Study at large: Minor pooled library volume differences mainly drove per-sample TCR yield variation.

This clonotype has ten or more counts. Its antigen is as yet unknown. Unique molecular identifiers were affixed to discrete cDNA molecules within the library. TCRdb fed the RACE reads into MiXCR, producing one record per CDR3 protein. The top ten hold 1.5% to 2% of the sample, which has some 50,000 distinct CDR3 sequences, roughly 4.5% seen once. Time point denoted: healthy volunteer bleed at 2 weeks. The authors extracted total RNA from unfractionated whole blood. Study-wide results and limits: TCRs whose frequency exceeded 1 in 1000 remained the same following DPC sensitization.

The CDR3 extends over 14 amino acids. The V end was cut by 1 base, the J end by 11 bases, with 18 bases between. Germline CDR1 is MNHEY and CDR2 is SMNVEV (reference sequence). The specimen was whole blood. The rearrangement uses TRBV27 and TRBJ2-7; TRBD1 is a possible D gene (5 bases). The source of this sequence is a female donor in good health. Some clones in this sample may be carry-over from other donors' samples. CDR3 protein: CASSLFVSGGREYF. DNA for the CDR3: TGTGCCAGCAGTTTATTTGTCTCGGGCGGCAGGGAGTACTTC.